This T cell receptor (beta chain) emerged from a study of blood T cell repertoires in COVID-19. In the source study's methods: Amplification of reference gene primers was used by the study to estimate nucleated cell counts. Only in-frame clones appear in the TCRdb table, and some are missing; sequencing was by immunoSEQ multiplex PCR. V, J and clone size were drawn from that table, and D and trimming were deduced from the DNA. The data show over 110,000 clones, with around 80% seen just once and 3.5% held by the top ten. About this clone itself: This may arise from a read error, as a much more abundant clone is one base away.

Unmatched junction bases numbered 2, after V lost 0 bases and J lost 2 bases. The CDR3 totals 15 residues. Germline values: CDR1 SGDLS, CDR2 YYNGEE. The chain couples TRBV9 to TRBJ2-1; 7 nucleotides align to TRBD2. The sequenced sample was peripheral blood. The clonotype originates from a man in his 70s who had recovered from COVID-19. In DNA, the CDR3 is TGTGCCAGCAGCGTAGGCGGGAGCACCTACAATGAGCAGTTCTTC. Translated: CASSVGGSTYNEQFF.